This TCR beta chain is drawn from a study of PD-1 blockade in classical Hodgkin lymphoma. The study, taken as a whole, reports: Researchers reported that CD4+ TCR diversity, though not CD8+, rose significantly by C4D1.

The time point was: cycle 4 day 1 (C4D1), after more than 5 weeks of nivolumab. Every patient had relapsed following autologous stem cell transplantation, and cohorts differed in brentuximab vedotin exposure. Worth noting for this clone: Its target is not known.

The assay was immunoSEQ multiplex PCR, and TCRdb's table has in-frame clones only and misses some. The data contain roughly 94,000 clones, 93% of them singletons. The V gene end was trimmed by 4 bases and the J gene end by 2 bases; junction bases not matched to a gene: 7. The CDR3 runs 16 residues. In germline, CDR1 is MNHEY, CDR2 SMNVEV (reference sequence). The J gene is TRBJ2-5, the V gene TRBV27; 10 nucleotides match TRBD2. The receptor was derived from a human donor with classical Hodgkin lymphoma. Sample: peripheral blood mononuclear cells (PBMCs), taken before the fourth cycle of nivolumab. This CDR3 reads CASSSGLAEYQETQYF. DNA for the CDR3: TGTGCCAGCAGTTCCGGACTAGCGGAGTATCAAGAGACCCAGTACTTC.